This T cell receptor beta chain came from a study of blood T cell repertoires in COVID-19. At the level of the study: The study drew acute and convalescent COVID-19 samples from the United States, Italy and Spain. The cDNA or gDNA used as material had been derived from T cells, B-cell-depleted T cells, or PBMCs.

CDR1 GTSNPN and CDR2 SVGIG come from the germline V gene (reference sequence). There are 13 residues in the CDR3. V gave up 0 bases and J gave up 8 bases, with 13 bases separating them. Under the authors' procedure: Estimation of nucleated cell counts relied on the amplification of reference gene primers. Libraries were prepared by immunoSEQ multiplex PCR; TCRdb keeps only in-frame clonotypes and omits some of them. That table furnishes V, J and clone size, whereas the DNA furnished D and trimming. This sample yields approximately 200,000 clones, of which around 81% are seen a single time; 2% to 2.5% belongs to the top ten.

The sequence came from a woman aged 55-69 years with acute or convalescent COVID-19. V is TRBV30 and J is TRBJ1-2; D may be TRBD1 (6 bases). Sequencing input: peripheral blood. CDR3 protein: CAWSVSTGFGYTF. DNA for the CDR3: TGTGCCTGGAGTGTTTCCACAGGGTTCGGCTACACCTTC.